This T cell receptor beta chain was sequenced during a study of T cells in tuberculosis. At the level of the study: IGRA-negative adolescents, IGRA-positive adolescents with latent tuberculosis and adults with active tuberculosis formed this South African cohort.

This clone was detected only once. Its antigen remains unidentified. Notes on the study in general: Active tuberculosis TCR-alpha repertoires lay closer to GMM-specific TCRs than IGRA-negative controls, suggesting clonal expansion.

TCRdb's table, derived via immunoSEQ multiplex PCR, lists solely in-frame clones and lacks some. Found here are under 45,000 clones, 95% of them singletons; the top ten hold 3% to 4.5%. Germline CDR1 MNHEY, CDR2 SVGAGI. The CDR3 covers 15 residues. Trimming left V 6 bases short and J 6 bases short, with 17 bases between. This TCR came from a donor between 10 and 35 years old with latent tuberculosis or without tuberculosis infection. The genes are TRBV6-5 and TRBJ2-2; D possibly corresponds to TRBD1 (5 bases). Sequenced input: PBMCs. CDR3 DNA sequence: TGTGCCAGCAGACCCCCATGGGGCAAGTCCGGGGAGCTGTTTTTT. Residues: CASRPPWGKSGELFF.